The next 17 T cell receptor beta chains were all read from a single sample in a study of T cell responses to AZD1222 COVID-19 vaccine. Clones were read by immunoSEQ multiplex PCR, and TCRdb kept only the in-frame ones, dropping some. The table has 100,000 or so clones, roughly 87% seen once; the top ten hold 40% to 55%. The source was peripheral blood, collected 28 days after the second AZD1222 dose. The source of these receptors is an adult who received the AZD1222 COVID-19 vaccine.

V gene TRBV7-9 combines with J gene TRBJ2-7, with 14 bases matching TRBD2. The CDR3 runs to 15 residues. Germline lookup yields CDR1 SEHNR and CDR2 FQNEAQ (reference sequence). J was trimmed by 3 bases and V by 5 bases; bases with no gene match: 3. The CDR3 is CASSRLAGGNYEQYF. As DNA, the CDR3 is TGTGCCAGCAGCCGACTAGCGGGAGGGAACTACGAGCAGTACTTC.

This clone was seen once. The V gene is TRBV6-2 or TRBV6-3, the J gene TRBJ2-5; 7 nucleotides line up with TRBD2. V gave up 2 bases and J gave up 1 base; unmatched junction bases: 7. The germline gives CDR1 MNHEY, CDR2 SVGEGT. The CDR3 sequence is 16 residues long. The chain's CDR3 is CASSYGLASGQETQYF. CDR3 sequence (DNA): TGTGCCAGCAGTTACGGATTGGCTAGCGGCCAAGAGACCCAGTACTTC.

CDR3 sequence: CASSSGLETQYF. CDR3 DNA: TGTGCCAGCTCATCCGGCCTAGAGACCCAGTACTTC. The gene calls are TRBV18 and TRBJ2-5; no reliable D call. The V and J ends lost 5 bases and 4 bases respectively, with 8 bases between them. The CDR3 loop spans 12 amino acids. CDR1 is KGHSH, CDR2 LQKENI, per germline.

This sequence joins TRBV7-2 and TRBJ2-2, with D possibly TRBD2 on 6 matching bases. The ends were cut back, 4 bases at V and 0 bases at J, with 12 bases in the middle. The CDR3 totals 16 residues. Germline V gene data show CDR1 as SGHTA and CDR2 as FQGNSA. CDR3 in amino acids: CASSWAGTTNTGELFF. The CDR3 DNA is TGTGCCAGCAGCTGGGCGGGGACGACGAACACCGGGGAGCTGTTTTTT.

The genes are TRBV7-2 and TRBJ2-7; TRBD2 aligns across 10 bases. With V trimmed by 2 bases and J by 5 bases, 6 bases remained unmatched. The germline CDR1 and CDR2 sequences are SGHTA and FQGNSA. The CDR3 runs to 15 residues. The CDR3 is CASSLTLAGGDEQYF. CDR3 in DNA: TGTGCCAGCAGCTTAACCTTAGCGGGAGGCGACGAGCAGTACTTC.

The chain joins TRBV4-1 to TRBJ2-1; 12 positions agree with TRBD2. This CDR3 is built from 17 residues. The germline gives CDR1 MGHRA, CDR2 YSYEKL. Trimming at V came to 3 bases and at J to 3 bases, leaving 6 bases not matched to a gene. The CDR3 DNA is TGCGCCAGCAGCCATGACACTAGCGGGAGGCTCTACAATGAGCAGTTCTTC. Amino acids: CASSHDTSGRLYNEQFF.

This chain joins TRBV29-1 and TRBJ1-3; D remains unclear. V shed 4 bases and J shed 0 bases, with 4 bases lying between them. The CDR3 runs 12 residues. Germline values: CDR1 SQVTM, CDR2 ANQGSEA. CDR3 amino acids: CSVVPSGNTIYF. DNA of the CDR3: TGCAGCGTTGTCCCCTCTGGAAACACCATATATTTT. Variable domain in full (rest from reference TRBV29-1 and TRBJ1-3): SAVISQKPSRDICQRGTSLTIQCQVDSQVTMMFWYRQQPGQSLTLIATANQGSEATYESGFVIDKFPISRPNLTFSTLTVSNMSPEDSSIYLCSVVPSGNTIYFGEGSWLTVV.

The V and J genes are TRBV18 and TRBJ2-1; no reliable D call. The ends were cut back, 2 bases at V and 2 bases at J, with 4 bases in the middle. This CDR3 comprises 13 residues. Germline lookup yields CDR1 KGHSH and CDR2 LQKENI. The CDR3 spells CASSPATYNEQFF. CDR3 DNA: TGTGCCAGCTCACCAGCTACCTACAATGAGCAGTTCTTC.

The V and J genes are TRBV6-4 and TRBJ1-1; D is perhaps TRBD1 (5 bases). Germline V gives CDR1 MRHNA, CDR2 SNTAGT. CDR3 length: 13 amino acids. The V gene lost 11 bases and the J gene lost 6 bases, with 19 bases spanning the gap. CDR3 in amino acids: CAPWGPPVPEAFF. CDR3 sequence (DNA): TGTGCCCCCTGGGGACCCCCAGTCCCTGAAGCTTTCTTT.

This sequence joins TRBV7-2 and TRBJ2-3, with D possibly being TRBD1 (5 bases). The CDR3 runs to 14 residues. Germline CDR1 is SGHTA and CDR2 is FQGNSA. With 2 bases removed from V and 5 bases from J, the gap between germline ends came to 11 bases. The CDR3 sequence: CASSLRRVGDTQYF. CDR3 nucleotide sequence: TGTGCCAGCAGCTTACGCAGGGTGGGAGATACGCAGTATTTT.

On this clone itself: Compared with germline, one end of the junction differs, possibly owing to a read error. The chain has TRBV6-5 and TRBJ1-2, with D perhaps matching TRBD1 (6 bases). Germline-derived CDR1 and CDR2 are MNHEY and SVGAGI. CDR3 length equals 12 residues. Here the CDR3 DNA reads TGTGCCAGCAGCCAGCAAGCCGGGACAAGCATTTTC. It encodes CASSQQAGTSIF.

The chain has TRBV27 and TRBJ1-1, with D unclear. V lost 0 bases to trimming and J lost 5 bases, with 13 bases between them. The CDR3 consists of 15 residues. Per the germline V gene, CDR1 is MNHEY and CDR2 is SMNVEV (reference sequence). The CDR3 here is CASSLSFGRNTEAFF. CDR3 DNA: TGTGCCAGCAGTTTATCCTTTGGGAGGAATACTGAAGCTTTCTTT.

The chain uses TRBV6-2 or TRBV6-3 and TRBJ1-5, with TRBD1 identical over 7 bases. Germline CDR1 and CDR2: MNHEY and SVGEGT. The CDR3 runs to 17 residues. Unmatched junction bases numbered 11, after V lost 0 bases and J lost 6 bases. The CDR3 loop is CASSYSILTGIGQPQHF. The DNA for the CDR3 is TGTGCCAGCAGTTACTCGATACTGACAGGGATAGGTCAGCCCCAGCATTTT.

The chain couples TRBV28 to TRBJ1-6, with unresolved D. Germline V gene sequence: CDR1 MDHEN, CDR2 SYDVKM. The germline V and J ends were trimmed by 6 bases and 10 bases, with 13 bases remaining between them. There are 13 residues in the CDR3. As DNA, the CDR3 is TGTGCCAGCAGCGACCGCCTAGGGTCACCCCTCCACTTT. Translation gives CASSDRLGSPLHF.

This chain joins TRBV12-5 and TRBJ2-2; D is unclear. CDR3 length: 13 amino acids. V lost 1 base and J lost 6, with 6 bases in between. The germline gives CDR1 LGHNT, CDR2 FRNRAP. The CDR3 DNA is TGTGCTAGTGGTTTGGATCATCCCGGGGAGCTGTTTTTT. This gives the protein CASGLDHPGELFF.

This clone has just one count. The chain combines TRBV6-5 with TRBJ2-2; no firm D call. Germline lookup yields CDR1 MNHEY and CDR2 SVGAGI. The CDR3 loop spans 13 amino acids. V lost 0 bases and J lost 7, with 6 bases in between. The CDR3: CASSYSRSGELFF. DNA for the CDR3: TGTGCCAGCAGTTACTCTCGAAGCGGGGAGCTGTTTTTT.

This chain joins TRBV28 and TRBJ1-1, with D uncertain. Germline lookup yields CDR1 MDHEN and CDR2 SYDVKM. V was trimmed by 9 bases and J by 0 bases, leaving 11 bases between them. The CDR3 runs 13 residues. The CDR3 DNA follows: TGTGCCAGTCGTAAGGGCATGAACACTGAAGCTTTCTTT. Translating it yields CASRKGMNTEAFF.